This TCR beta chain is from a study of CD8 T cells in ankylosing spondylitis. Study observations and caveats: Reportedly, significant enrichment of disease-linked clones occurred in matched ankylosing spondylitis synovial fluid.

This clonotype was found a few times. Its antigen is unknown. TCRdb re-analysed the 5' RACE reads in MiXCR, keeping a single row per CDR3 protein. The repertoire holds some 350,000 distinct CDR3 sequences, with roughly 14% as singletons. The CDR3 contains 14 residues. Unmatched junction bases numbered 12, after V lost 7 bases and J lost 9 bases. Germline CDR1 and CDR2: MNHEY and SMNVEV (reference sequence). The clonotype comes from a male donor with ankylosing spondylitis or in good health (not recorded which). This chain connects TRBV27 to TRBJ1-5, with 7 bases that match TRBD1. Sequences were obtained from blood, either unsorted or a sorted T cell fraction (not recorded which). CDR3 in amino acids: CASIRQGGEGPQHF. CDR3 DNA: TGTGCCAGCATAAGACAGGGCGGGGAGGGGCCCCAGCATTTT.